A single sample gave rise to the 2 T cell receptor beta chains below, sequenced in a study of blood T cell repertoires in COVID-19. Generated by immunoSEQ multiplex PCR, the TCRdb table keeps only in-frame clones and is missing some. The sample lists fewer than 20,000 clones; about nine tenths were seen once. Sample: peripheral blood. The receptors originated from a human donor in a cohort sampled during active COVID-19.

The chain is built from TRBV5-4 and TRBJ1-1; D perhaps matches TRBD1 (6 bases). V was pared by 5 bases and J by 5 bases, with 16 bases between. From germline, CDR1 is SGHNT and CDR2 YYREEE (reference sequence). The CDR3 extends over 14 amino acids. The CDR3 protein is CASSPGGRSTEAFF. CDR3 in DNA: TGTGCCAGCAGTCCGGGGGGGCGGTCTACTGAAGCTTTCTTT. The full variable domain, completed using reference TRBV5-4 and TRBJ1-1, is ETGVTQSPTHLIKTRGQQVTLRCSSQSGHNTVSWYQQALGQGPQFIFQYYREEENGRGNFPPRFSGLQFPNYSSELNVNALELDDSALYLCASSPGGRSTEAFFGQGTRLTVV.

The rearrangement links TRBV11-3 to TRBJ2-4, with 9 bases aligning to TRBD1. The CDR3 spans 18 residues. J was trimmed by 2 bases and V by 5 bases; bases with no gene match: 13. Germline V gives CDR1 SGHNT, CDR2 YENEEA. DNA of the CDR3: TGTGCCAGCAGCCCAGGCGGGACAGGGCCAGCTACCAAAAACATTCAGTACTTC. Its translation is CASSPGGTGPATKNIQYF. The full variable domain, its missing parts supplied by reference TRBV11-3 and TRBJ2-4, is EAGVVQSPRYKIIEKKQPVAFWCNPISGHNTLYWYLQNLGQGPELLIRYENEEAVDDSQLPKDRFSAERLKGVDSTLKIQPAELGDSAVYLCASSPGGTGPATKNIQYFGAGTRLSVL.